These 18 T cell receptor beta chains were sequenced from one sample in a study of blood T cell repertoires in COVID-19. Assay used: immunoSEQ multiplex PCR; TCRdb lists only in-frame clones, some missing. The sample holds fewer than 150,000 clones, 85% to 90% seen once. The specimen sequenced was peripheral blood. These receptors were taken from a woman aged 55-70 years with COVID-19, enrolled during active disease.

The rearrangement uses TRBV30 and TRBJ1-2, with unresolved D. The CDR3 spans 15 residues. Trimming removed 0 bases from V and 4 bases from J, with 15 bases in between. Per the germline V gene, CDR1 is GTSNPN and CDR2 is SVGIG (reference sequence). For the CDR3, the DNA is TGTGCCTGGAGTGTATATCGGGGAAGTGGCTATGGCTACACCTTC. Amino acid sequence: CAWSVYRGSGYGYTF.

This chain joins TRBV9 and TRBJ2-1; 9 positions agree with TRBD2. This CDR3 is 15 amino acids long. Germline CDR1 SGDLS, CDR2 YYNGEE. J was trimmed by 5 bases and V by 2 bases; bases with no gene match: 5. CDR3 sequence reads: CASSVLPSGDNEQFF. In nucleotides, the CDR3 is TGTGCCAGCAGCGTTCTTCCTAGCGGGGACAATGAGCAGTTCTTC. The full variable domain, its missing parts supplied by reference TRBV9 and TRBJ2-1, is DSGVTQTPKHLITATGQRVTLRCSPRSGDLSVYWYQQSLDQGLQFLIQYYNGEERAKGNILERFSAQQFPDLHSELNLSSLELGDSALYFCASSVLPSGDNEQFFGPGTRLTVL.

The genes are TRBV13 and TRBJ2-7; 9 bases agree with TRBD1. Germline V gives CDR1 PRHDT, CDR2 FYEKMQ (reference sequence). After removal of 4 bases from V and 2 bases from J, the junction contained 3 bases not matched to a gene. The CDR3 runs 14 residues. The CDR3 DNA is TGTGCCAGCAGCTCGGACAGGGGAGCCTACGAGCAGTACTTC. This gives the protein CASSSDRGAYEQYF.

V usage is TRBV20-1 and J usage is TRBJ2-5; 8 nucleotides align to TRBD2. Germline-derived CDR1 and CDR2 are DFQATT and SNEGSKA (reference sequence). Unmatched junction bases numbered 2, after V lost 6 bases and J lost 5 bases. The CDR3 runs to 11 residues. CDR3 nucleotide sequence: TGCAGTGCGGGCGGGGGGGAGACCCAGTACTTC. Encoded protein: CSAGGGETQYF.

In this sample, this clone turned up once. The V gene is TRBV12-5, the J gene TRBJ2-1, with 9 bases lining up with TRBD2. J was trimmed by 5 bases and V by 3 bases; bases with no gene match: 8. The CDR3 runs 16 residues. The germline CDR1 and CDR2 sequences are LGHNT and FRNRAP. Here the CDR3 reads CASGFLAGGLNNEQFF. In DNA, the CDR3 is TGTGCTAGTGGTTTCCTCGCGGGGGGGCTCAACAATGAGCAGTTCTTC.

This clone was recorded at least ten times. The gene calls are TRBV19 and TRBJ1-2; tentatively, D is TRBD1 (5 bases). CDR3 length: 14 residues. The V end was cut by 3 bases, the J end by 6 bases, with 14 bases between. In germline, CDR1 is LNHDA, CDR2 SQIVND (reference sequence). Written as DNA, the CDR3 is TGTGCCAGTAGTATGATGACACAGACAGATGGCTACACCTTC. Residues: CASSMMTQTDGYTF.

The chain employs TRBV6-5 and TRBJ2-1; 8 positions match TRBD2. The J segment lost 5 bases and the V segment lost 6 bases, leaving 9 bases of the junction unmatched. The germline V gene encodes CDR1 MNHEY and CDR2 SVGAGI. The CDR3 is 15 amino acids. The CDR3 nucleotides are TGTGCCAGCAGGGGGGGACTAGTTAGCCACAATGAGCAGTTCTTC. Its translation is CASRGGLVSHNEQFF.

CDR3 DNA: TGTGCCAGCAGTTTAGGGGTGGGGGGGGATGTCGATCAGCCCCAGCATTTT. Translation gives CASSLGVGGDVDQPQHF. This chain uses TRBV28 with TRBJ1-5, with D possibly matching TRBD1 (5 bases). In germline, CDR1 is MDHEN, CDR2 SYDVKM. Trimming stripped 2 bases from V and 5 bases from J, with 19 bases between. There are 17 residues in the CDR3.

The V call is TRBV27, the J call TRBJ1-4; no clear D gene. The CDR3 sequence is 13 residues long. V lost 2 bases and J 8 bases, leaving 9 bases between the germline ends. Germline V gives CDR1 MNHEY, CDR2 SMNVEV (reference sequence). CDR3 sequence: CASSLLPSEKLFF. The CDR3 DNA reads as TGTGCCAGCAGTTTACTCCCAAGCGAAAAACTGTTTTTT. The whole variable domain, filled in from reference TRBV27 and TRBJ1-4, reads EAQVTQNPRYLITVTGKKLTVTCSQNMNHEYMSWYRQDPGLGLRQIYYSMNVEVTDKGDVPEGYKVSRKEKRNFPLILESPSPNQTSLYFCASSLLPSEKLFFGSGTQLSVL.

The genes are TRBV19 and TRBJ1-1; TRBD1 matches 9 bases. The V segment lost 5 bases and the J segment 4 bases; nucleotides outside the gene matches: 5. Per the germline V gene, CDR1 is LNHDA and CDR2 is SQIVND (reference sequence). The CDR3 runs to 14 residues. The CDR3 region has the DNA TGTGCCAGTAGTCTCGACAGGGGGGCCACTGAAGCTTTCTTT. It yields the protein CASSLDRGATEAFF.

This chain joins TRBV11-2 and TRBJ1-5; tentative D call: TRBD1 (5 bases). CDR3 length equals 14 residues. CDR1 SGHAT and CDR2 FQNNGV come from the germline V gene. Trimming took 4 bases from V and 6 from J, leaving 13 bases between them. In DNA, the CDR3 is TGTGCCAGCAGCTCCTGGGGGGGGAGTCAGCCCCAGCATTTT. This translates into CASSSWGGSQPQHF.

The chain employs TRBV6-5 and TRBJ1-5; D gene uncertain. V was clipped by 2 bases and J by 6 bases, with 14 bases between them. Germline lookup yields CDR1 MNHEY and CDR2 SVGAGI. The CDR3 extends over 15 amino acids. The CDR3: CASSYAGISGQPQHF. CDR3 sequence (DNA): TGTGCCAGCAGTTACGCGGGGATTAGCGGTCAGCCCCAGCATTTT.

The V and J genes are TRBV6-5 and TRBJ2-5, with 11 bases aligning to TRBD1. The CDR3 is 15 residues long. Germline V gives CDR1 MNHEY, CDR2 SVGAGI. Trimming cost V 5 bases and J 5 bases; bases outside gene matches: 7. CDR3 nucleotide sequence: TGTGCCAGCAGTCCGGGGACAGGGGGACGGGAGACCCAGTACTTC. Amino acids: CASSPGTGGRETQYF.

The V call is TRBV4-1, the J call TRBJ2-7; D is perhaps TRBD2 (5 bases). V gave up 1 base and J gave up 5 bases, with 6 bases separating them. Germline loops: CDR1 MGHRA, CDR2 YSYEKL. The CDR3 extends over 12 amino acids. CDR3 DNA: TGCGCCAGCAGCCAAGCCGGGGACGAGCAGTACTTC. This encodes CASSQAGDEQYF.

The gene calls are TRBV4-1 and TRBJ1-3; 7 positions agree with TRBD1. The CDR3 has 19 amino acids. Trimming took 1 base from V and 0 from J; bases not matched to a gene: 12. Germline V gene sequence: CDR1 MGHRA, CDR2 YSYEKL. CDR3 region: CASSQVPGGTQISGNTIYF. The CDR3 DNA follows: TGCGCCAGCAGCCAAGTTCCAGGGGGAACGCAAATCTCTGGAAACACCATATATTTT.

The gene calls are TRBV6-5 and TRBJ1-1, with 9 bases aligning to TRBD1. The CDR3 consists of 16 residues. Germline values: CDR1 MNHEY, CDR2 SVGAGI. The V and J ends lost 2 bases and 0 bases, in that order; junction bases with no gene match: 4. CDR3 nucleotide sequence: TGTGCCAGCAGTTACAACAGGGGGCAAATGAACACTGAAGCTTTCTTT. Translation: CASSYNRGQMNTEAFF.

The chain has TRBV5-4 and TRBJ1-2, with 7 bases identical to TRBD1. CDR3 length: 15 residues. The V gene's germline CDR1 is SGHNT and CDR2 YYREEE (reference sequence). The V gene end was trimmed by 0 bases and the J gene end by 5 bases; junction bases not matched to a gene: 7. The chain's CDR3 is CASSLALDRSYGYTF. The CDR3 region has the DNA TGTGCCAGCAGCTTGGCCCTGGACAGGTCATATGGCTACACCTTC.

The gene calls are TRBV4-2 and TRBJ2-3; 7 bases are shared with TRBD2. The V and J ends lost 0 bases and 2 bases, in that order; junction bases with no gene match: 8. Germline CDR1 is LGHNA and CDR2 is YNFKEQ. The CDR3 totals 17 residues. The CDR3 spells CASSQELGGLNTDTQYF. CDR3 sequence (DNA): TGTGCCAGCAGCCAAGAACTCGGGGGGTTAAACACAGATACGCAGTATTTT.